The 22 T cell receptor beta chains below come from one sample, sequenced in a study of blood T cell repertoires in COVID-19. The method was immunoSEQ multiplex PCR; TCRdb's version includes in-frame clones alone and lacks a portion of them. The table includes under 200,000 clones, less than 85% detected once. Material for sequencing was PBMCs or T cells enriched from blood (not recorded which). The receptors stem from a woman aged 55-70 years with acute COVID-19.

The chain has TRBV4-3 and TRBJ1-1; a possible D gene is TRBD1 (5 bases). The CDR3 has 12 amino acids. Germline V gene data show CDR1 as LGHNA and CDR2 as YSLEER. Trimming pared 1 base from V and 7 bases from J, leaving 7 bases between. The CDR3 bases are TGCGCCAGCAGCCAAGGACAGCGTGAAGCTTTCTTT. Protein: CASSQGQREAFF.

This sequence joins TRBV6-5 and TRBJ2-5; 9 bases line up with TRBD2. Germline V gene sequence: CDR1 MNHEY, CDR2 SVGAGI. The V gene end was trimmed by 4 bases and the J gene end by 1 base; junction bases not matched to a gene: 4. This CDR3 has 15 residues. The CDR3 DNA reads TGTGCCAGCAGTTCCGTTAGCGGGGGCCAAGAGACCCAGTACTTC. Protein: CASSSVSGGQETQYF.

The CDR3 sequence is CASSQTLTGNTIYF. CDR3 in DNA: TGTGCCAGCAGTCAAACCCTAACTGGAAACACCATATATTTT. J is TRBJ1-3 and V is TRBV6-5; D call uncertain. Between the trimmed V and J ends, which lost 5 bases and 2 bases, there was a span of 10 bases. Germline V gives CDR1 MNHEY, CDR2 SVGAGI. The CDR3 runs to 14 residues.

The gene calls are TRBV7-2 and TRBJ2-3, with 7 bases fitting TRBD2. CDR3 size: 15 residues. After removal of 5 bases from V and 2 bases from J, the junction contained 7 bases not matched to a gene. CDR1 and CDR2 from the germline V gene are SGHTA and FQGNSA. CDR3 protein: CASSARSGTTDTQYF. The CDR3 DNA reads TGTGCCAGCAGCGCCCGAAGCGGGACCACAGATACGCAGTATTTT.

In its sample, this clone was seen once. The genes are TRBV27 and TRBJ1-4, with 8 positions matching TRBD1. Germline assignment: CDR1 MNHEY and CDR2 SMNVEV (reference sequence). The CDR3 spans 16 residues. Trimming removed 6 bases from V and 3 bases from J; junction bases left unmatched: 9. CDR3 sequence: CASRGRQGTPNEKLFF. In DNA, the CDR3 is TGTGCCAGCAGGGGTAGACAGGGGACGCCTAATGAAAAACTGTTTTTT.

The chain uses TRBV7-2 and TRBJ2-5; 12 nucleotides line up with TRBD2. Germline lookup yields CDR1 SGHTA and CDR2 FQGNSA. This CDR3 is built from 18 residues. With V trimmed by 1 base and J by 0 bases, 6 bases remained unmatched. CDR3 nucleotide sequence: TGTGCCAGCAGCTTAGTCGCTAGCGGGGGGGCCGACCAAGAGACCCAGTACTTC. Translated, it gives CASSLVASGGADQETQYF.

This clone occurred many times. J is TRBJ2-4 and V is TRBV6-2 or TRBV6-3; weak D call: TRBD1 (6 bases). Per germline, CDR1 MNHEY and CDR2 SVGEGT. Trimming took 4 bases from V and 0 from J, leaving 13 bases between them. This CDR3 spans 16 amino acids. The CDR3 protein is CASSWDIDLAKNIQYF. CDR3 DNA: TGTGCCAGCAGTTGGGACATCGATCTAGCCAAAAACATTCAGTACTTC.

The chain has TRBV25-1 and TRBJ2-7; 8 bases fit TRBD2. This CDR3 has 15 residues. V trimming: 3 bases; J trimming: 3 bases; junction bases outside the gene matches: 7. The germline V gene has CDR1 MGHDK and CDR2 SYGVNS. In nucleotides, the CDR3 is TGTGCCAGCAGTGACTCGGCGGGAGGTGTCTACGAGCAGTACTTC. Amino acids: CASSDSAGGVYEQYF.

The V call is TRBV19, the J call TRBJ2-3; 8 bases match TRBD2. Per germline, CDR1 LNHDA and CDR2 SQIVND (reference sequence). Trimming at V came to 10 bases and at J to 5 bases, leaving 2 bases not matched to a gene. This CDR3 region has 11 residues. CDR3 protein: CATGGGDTQYF. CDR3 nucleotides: TGTGCCACCGGGGGGGGAGATACGCAGTATTTT.

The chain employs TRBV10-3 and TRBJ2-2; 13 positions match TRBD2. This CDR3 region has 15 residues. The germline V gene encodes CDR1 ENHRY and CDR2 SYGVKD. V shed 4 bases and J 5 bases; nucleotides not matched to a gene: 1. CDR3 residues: CAISALAGGTGELFF. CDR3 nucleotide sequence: TGTGCCATCAGTGCACTAGCGGGGGGGACCGGGGAGCTGTTTTTT.

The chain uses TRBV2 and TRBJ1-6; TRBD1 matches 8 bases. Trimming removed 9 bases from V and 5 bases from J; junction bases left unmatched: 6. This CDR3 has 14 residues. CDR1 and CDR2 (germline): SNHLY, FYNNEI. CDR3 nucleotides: TGTGCCAGGGGATTGGACAGGGATAATTCACCCCTCCACTTT. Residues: CARGLDRDNSPLHF.

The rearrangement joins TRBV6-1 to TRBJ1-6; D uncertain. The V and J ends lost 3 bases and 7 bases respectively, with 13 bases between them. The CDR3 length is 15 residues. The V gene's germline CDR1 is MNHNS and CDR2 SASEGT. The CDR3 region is CASSERVYGNSPLHF. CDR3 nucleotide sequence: TGTGCCAGCAGTGAGAGGGTTTATGGCAATTCACCCCTCCACTTT.

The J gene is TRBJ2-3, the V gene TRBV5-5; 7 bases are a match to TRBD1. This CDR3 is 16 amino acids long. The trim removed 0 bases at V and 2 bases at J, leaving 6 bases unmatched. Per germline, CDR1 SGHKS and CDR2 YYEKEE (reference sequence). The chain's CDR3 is CASSLEATGPTDTQYF. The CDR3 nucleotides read TGTGCCAGCAGCTTGGAAGCGACAGGGCCCACAGATACGCAGTATTTT.

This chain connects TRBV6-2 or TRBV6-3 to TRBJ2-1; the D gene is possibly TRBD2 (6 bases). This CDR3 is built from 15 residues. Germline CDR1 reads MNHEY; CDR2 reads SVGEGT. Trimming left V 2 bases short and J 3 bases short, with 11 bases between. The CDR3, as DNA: TGTGCCAGCAGTTACGGAGGGGCGGACTACAATGAGCAGTTCTTC. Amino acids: CASSYGGADYNEQFF.

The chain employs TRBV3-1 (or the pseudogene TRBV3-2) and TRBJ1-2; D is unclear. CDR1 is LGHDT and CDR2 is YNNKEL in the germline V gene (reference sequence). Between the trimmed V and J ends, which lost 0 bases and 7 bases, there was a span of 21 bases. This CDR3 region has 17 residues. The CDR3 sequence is CASSQDLRVWSFGGYTF. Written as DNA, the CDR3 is TGTGCCAGCAGCCAAGACTTACGGGTTTGGTCTTTTGGTGGCTACACCTTC.

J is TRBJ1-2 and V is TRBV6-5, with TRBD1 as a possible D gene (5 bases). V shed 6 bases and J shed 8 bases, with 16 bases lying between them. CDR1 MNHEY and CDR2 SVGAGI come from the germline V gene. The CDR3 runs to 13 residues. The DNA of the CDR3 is TGTGCCAGCAGGAGAGGCGGGGGAGGCGGCTACACCTTC. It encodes CASRRGGGGGYTF.

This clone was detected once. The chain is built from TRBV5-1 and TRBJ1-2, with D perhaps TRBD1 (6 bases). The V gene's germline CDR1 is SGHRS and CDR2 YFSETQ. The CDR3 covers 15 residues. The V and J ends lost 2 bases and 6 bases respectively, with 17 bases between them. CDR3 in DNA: TGCGCCAGCAGCTTAGACTTACAGGGATTCAATGGCTACACCTTC. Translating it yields CASSLDLQGFNGYTF.

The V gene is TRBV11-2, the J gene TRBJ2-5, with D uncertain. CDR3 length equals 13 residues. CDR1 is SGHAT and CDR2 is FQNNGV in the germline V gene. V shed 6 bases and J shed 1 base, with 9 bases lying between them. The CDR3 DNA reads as TGTGCCAGCAGACCAGGCGTCCAAGAGACCCAGTACTTC. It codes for CASRPGVQETQYF.

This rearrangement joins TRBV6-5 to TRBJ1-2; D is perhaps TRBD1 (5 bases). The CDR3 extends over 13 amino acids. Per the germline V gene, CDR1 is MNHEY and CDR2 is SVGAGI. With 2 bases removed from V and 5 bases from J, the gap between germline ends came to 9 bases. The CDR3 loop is CASSYGGGYGYTF. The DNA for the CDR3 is TGTGCCAGCAGTTACGGGGGGGGATATGGCTACACCTTC.

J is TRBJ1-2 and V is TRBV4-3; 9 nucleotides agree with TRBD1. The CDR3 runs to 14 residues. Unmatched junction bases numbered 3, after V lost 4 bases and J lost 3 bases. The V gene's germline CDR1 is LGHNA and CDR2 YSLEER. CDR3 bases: TGCGCCAGCAGCCGGGGGGACAGGGACTATGGCTACACCTTC. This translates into CASSRGDRDYGYTF.

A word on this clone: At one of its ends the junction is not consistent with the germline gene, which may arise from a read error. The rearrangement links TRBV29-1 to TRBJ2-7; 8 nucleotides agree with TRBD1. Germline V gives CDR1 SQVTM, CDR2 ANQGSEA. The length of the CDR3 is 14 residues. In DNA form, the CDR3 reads TGCAGCGTTAAAGACAGGGGATCTCTCTACGAGCAGTACTTC. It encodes CSVKDRGSLYEQYF.

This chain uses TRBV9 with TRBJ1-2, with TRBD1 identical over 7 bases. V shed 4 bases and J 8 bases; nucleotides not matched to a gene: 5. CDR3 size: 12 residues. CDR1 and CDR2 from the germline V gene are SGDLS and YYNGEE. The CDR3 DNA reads TGTGCCAGCAGCACCTACAGGGGAGGCTACACCTTC. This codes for CASSTYRGGYTF. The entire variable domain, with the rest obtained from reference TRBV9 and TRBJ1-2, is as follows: DSGVTQTPKHLITATGQRVTLRCSPRSGDLSVYWYQQSLDQGLQFLIQYYNGEERAKGNILERFSAQQFPDLHSELNLSSLELGDSALYFCASSTYRGGYTFGSGTRLTVV.